These T cell receptor beta chains were read from a single sample in a study of shared clonotypes between healthy human individuals. Assay used: immunoSEQ multiplex PCR; TCRdb lists only in-frame clones, some missing. The sample includes about 1.1 million clones, about 80% of them seen just once. Material: memory CD4+ T cells from PBMCs. The source of these receptors is a man between 18 and 35 years old in good health. Some clones in this sample may be carry-over from other donors' samples. CDR3s include the opening cysteine and the closing phenylalanine or tryptophan. The D gene is left open where the match is weak. Clone size is stated in some rows and not others, as once, few, many or a class when expanded.

V	length	D	size	J	CDR3	DNA
TRBV30	17	TRBD2	.	TRBJ2-1	CAWSLRLAEGYYNEQFF	TGTGCCTGGAGTCTTCGGCTAGCGGAGGGGTACTACAATGAGCAGTTCTTC
TRBV27	20	.	.	TRBJ1-2	CASSFWASKAKGGRNYGYTF	TGTGCCAGCAGTTTTTGGGCGTCTAAAGCGAAGGGGGGGAGAAACTATGGCTACACCTTC
TRBV5-1	15	TRBD1	few	TRBJ2-7	CASSPRGTSPYEQYF	TGCGCCAGCAGCCCCAGGGGGACGTCCCCCTACGAGCAGTACTTC
TRBV13	18	.	.	TRBJ1-1	CASSLFGISRVVNTEAFF	TGTGCCAGCAGCTTGTTCGGAATAAGCAGGGTAGTTAACACTGAAGCTTTCTTT
TRBV30	13	.	few	TRBJ1-2	CAWSVWGAYGYTF	TGTGCCTGGAGTGTTTGGGGGGCCTATGGCTACACCTTC
TRBV5-1	15	TRBD1	.	TRBJ1-1	CASRPDRPQPLEAFF	TGCGCCAGCAGGCCGGACAGGCCTCAGCCCCTTGAAGCTTTCTTT
TRBV9	15	TRBD1	.	TRBJ2-7	CASSVGTGASYEQYF	TGTGCCAGCAGCGTAGGGACAGGAGCCTCCTACGAGCAGTACTTC
TRBV7-2	16	TRBD2	.	TRBJ2-3	CASSPRTSGREGTQYF	TGTGCCAGCAGCCCTAGGACTAGCGGGAGGGAGGGTACGCAGTATTTT
TRBV10-3	13	.	.	TRBJ2-7	CAIRGSESYEQYF	TGTGCCATCAGGGGCAGCGAGTCCTACGAGCAGTACTTC
TRBV29-1	15	TRBD2	.	TRBJ2-7	CSVELAGGLSYEQYF	TGCAGCGTTGAACTAGCGGGAGGGTTATCCTACGAGCAGTACTTC
TRBV27	15	TRBD1	.	TRBJ1-5	CASSRQGISNQPQHF	TGTGCCAGCAGCCGACAGGGGATTAGCAATCAGCCCCAGCATTTT
TRBV18	11	.	.	TRBJ2-3	CASSAVDTQYF	TGTGCCAGCTCCGCAGTGGATACGCAGTATTTT
TRBV28	14	.	.	TRBJ1-5	CASSLRESFQPQHF	TGTGCCAGCAGTTTGAGAGAGTCTTTTCAGCCCCAGCATTTT
TRBV7-3	15	.	.	TRBJ1-1	CAGKFVTGGNTEAFF	TGTGCCGGGAAGTTCGTTACGGGGGGGAACACTGAAGCTTTCTTT
TRBV4-3	16	TRBD2	few	TRBJ2-5	CASSPRTSGRQETQYF	TGCGCCAGCAGCCCGAGGACTAGCGGGCGTCAAGAGACCCAGTACTTC
TRBV6-5	15	.	.	TRBJ2-1	CASSYSIVLANEQFF	TGTGCCAGCAGTTACTCGATTGTCCTTGCGAACGAGCAGTTCTTC
TRBV14	13	.	once	TRBJ2-2	CASSTGAYGELFF	TGTGCCAGCTCCACGGGAGCCTACGGGGAGCTGTTTTTT
TRBV2	14	.	many	TRBJ1-1	CASTPGGRNTEAFF	TGTGCCAGCACCCCCGGAGGGAGGAACACTGAAGCTTTCTTT
TRBV7-3	15	TRBD2	.	TRBJ2-3	CASSLTSGSADTQYF	TGTGCCAGCAGCTTAACTAGCGGGAGTGCGGATACGCAGTATTTT
TRBV15	15	.	.	TRBJ1-1	CATKLWGPLGAEAFF	TGTGCCACCAAGCTTTGGGGGCCGTTAGGCGCTGAAGCTTTCTTT
TRBV19	15	.	.	TRBJ2-7	CASSQKRGFMYEQYF	TGTGCCAGTAGTCAAAAACGGGGCTTCATGTACGAGCAGTACTTC
TRBV9	14	.	many	TRBJ2-2	CASSVGVNTGELFF	TGTGCCAGCAGCGTAGGGGTGAACACCGGGGAGCTGTTTTTT
TRBV5-1	14	.	.	TRBJ2-2	CASRPSFNTGELFF	TGCGCCAGCAGGCCAAGTTTTAACACCGGGGAGCTGTTTTTT
TRBV7-3	14	.	.	TRBJ1-2	CASSPTAGPYGYTF	TGTGCCAGCAGCCCGACAGCAGGGCCCTATGGCTACACCTTC
TRBV4-3	17	.	.	TRBJ1-4	CASSQEGGRGAGEKLFF	TGCGCCAGCAGCCAAGAAGGGGGGAGAGGCGCCGGTGAAAAACTGTTTTTT
TRBV7-9	14	.	many	TRBJ2-1	CASSPGQSYNEQFF	TGTGCCAGCAGCCCCGGACAGTCGTACAATGAGCAGTTCTTC
TRBV27	15	.	.	TRBJ2-7	CASSLQTGRRYEQYF	TGTGCCAGCAGTCTCCAGACGGGTCGGAGGTACGAGCAGTACTTC
TRBV7-9	13	.	.	TRBJ1-1	CASSLVTGTEAFF	TGTGCCAGCAGCTTAGTAACGGGGACTGAAGCTTTCTTT
TRBV11-2	16	.	.	TRBJ2-1	CASSSLAASSYNEQFF	TGTGCCAGCAGTTCCTTAGCGGCGAGCTCCTACAATGAGCAGTTCTTC